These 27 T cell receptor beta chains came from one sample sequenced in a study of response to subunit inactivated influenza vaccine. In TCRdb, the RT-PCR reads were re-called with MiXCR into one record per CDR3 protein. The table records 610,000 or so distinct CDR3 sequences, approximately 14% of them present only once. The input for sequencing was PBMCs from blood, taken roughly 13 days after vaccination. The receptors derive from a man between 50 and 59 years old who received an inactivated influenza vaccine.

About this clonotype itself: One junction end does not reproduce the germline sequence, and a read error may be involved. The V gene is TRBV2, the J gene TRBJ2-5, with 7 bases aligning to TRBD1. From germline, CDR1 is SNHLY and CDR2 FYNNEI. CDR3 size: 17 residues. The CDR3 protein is CAISESANRGRQETQYF. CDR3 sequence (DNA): TGTGCCATCAGTGAATCTGCTAACAGGGGAAGACAAGAGACCCAGTACTTC.

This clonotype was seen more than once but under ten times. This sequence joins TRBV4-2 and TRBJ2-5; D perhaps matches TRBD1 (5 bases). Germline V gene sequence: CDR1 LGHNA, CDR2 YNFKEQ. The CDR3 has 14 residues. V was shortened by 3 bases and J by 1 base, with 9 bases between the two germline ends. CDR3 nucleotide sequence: TGTGCCAGCAGCCAGCAAACAGGCCAAGAGACCCAGTACTTC. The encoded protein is CASSQQTGQETQYF.

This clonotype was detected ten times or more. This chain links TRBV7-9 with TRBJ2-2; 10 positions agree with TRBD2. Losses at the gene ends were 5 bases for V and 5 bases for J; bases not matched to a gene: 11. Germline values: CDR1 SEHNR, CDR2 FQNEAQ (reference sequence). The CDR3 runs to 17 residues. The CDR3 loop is CASSRSVAGGLTGELFF. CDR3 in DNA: TGTGCCAGCAGCCGATCGGTAGCGGGGGGCCTGACCGGGGAGCTGTTTTTT.

The CDR3 here is CASSPGTENEQFF. CDR3 sequence (DNA): TGTGCCAGCTCCCCGGGGACCGAAAATGAGCAGTTCTTC. The rearrangement uses TRBV18 and TRBJ2-1; either TRBD1 or TRBD2 may supply D (5 bases each). This CDR3 region has 13 residues. Trimming removed 6 bases at V and 7 bases at J, with 13 bases between. CDR1 and CDR2 from the germline V gene are KGHSH and LQKENI.

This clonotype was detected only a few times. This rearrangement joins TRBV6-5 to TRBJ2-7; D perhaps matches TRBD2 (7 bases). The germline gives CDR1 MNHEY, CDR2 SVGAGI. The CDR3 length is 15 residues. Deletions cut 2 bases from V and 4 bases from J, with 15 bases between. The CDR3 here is CASSYRGEGLYEQYF. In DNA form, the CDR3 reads TGTGCCAGCAGTTACAGGGGGGAGGGCTTGTACGAGCAGTACTTC.

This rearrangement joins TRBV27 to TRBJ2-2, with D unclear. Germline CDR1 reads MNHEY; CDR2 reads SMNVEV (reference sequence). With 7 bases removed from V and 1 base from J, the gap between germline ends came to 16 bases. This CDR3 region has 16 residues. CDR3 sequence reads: CASTPPGRRNTGELFF. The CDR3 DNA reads TGTGCCAGCACGCCACCGGGCCGTCGGAACACCGGGGAGCTGTTTTTT.

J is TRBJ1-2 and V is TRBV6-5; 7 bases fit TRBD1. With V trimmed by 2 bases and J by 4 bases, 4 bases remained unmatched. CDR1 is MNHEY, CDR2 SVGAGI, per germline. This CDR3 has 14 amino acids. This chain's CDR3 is CASSYTGQSYGYTF. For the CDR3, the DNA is TGTGCCAGCAGTTACACGGGACAGAGCTATGGCTACACCTTC.

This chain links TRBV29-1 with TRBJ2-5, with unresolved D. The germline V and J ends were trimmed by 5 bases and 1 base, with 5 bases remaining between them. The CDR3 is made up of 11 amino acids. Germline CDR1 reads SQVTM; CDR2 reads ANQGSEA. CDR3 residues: CSVLVQETQYF. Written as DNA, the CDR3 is TGCAGCGTTCTGGTCCAAGAGACCCAGTACTTC. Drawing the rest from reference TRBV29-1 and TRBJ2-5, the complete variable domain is SAVISQKPSRDICQRGTSLTIQCQVDSQVTMMFWYRQQPGQSLTLIATANQGSEATYESGFVIDKFPISRPNLTFSTLTVSNMSPEDSSIYLCSVLVQETQYFGPGTRLLVL.

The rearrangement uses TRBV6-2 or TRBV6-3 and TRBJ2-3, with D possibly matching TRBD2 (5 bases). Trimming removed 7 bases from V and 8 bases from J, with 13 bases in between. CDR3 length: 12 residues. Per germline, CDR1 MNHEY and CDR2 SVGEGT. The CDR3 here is CASIDPGVTQYF. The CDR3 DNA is TGTGCCAGCATTGATCCCGGGGTTACGCAGTATTTT.

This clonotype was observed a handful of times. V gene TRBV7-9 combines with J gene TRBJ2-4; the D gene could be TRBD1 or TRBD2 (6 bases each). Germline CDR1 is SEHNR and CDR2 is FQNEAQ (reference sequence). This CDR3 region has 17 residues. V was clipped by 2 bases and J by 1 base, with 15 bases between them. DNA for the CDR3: TGTGCCAGCAGCTTAAATACGGGGGCTTTCGCCAAAAACATTCAGTACTTC. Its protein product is CASSLNTGAFAKNIQYF.

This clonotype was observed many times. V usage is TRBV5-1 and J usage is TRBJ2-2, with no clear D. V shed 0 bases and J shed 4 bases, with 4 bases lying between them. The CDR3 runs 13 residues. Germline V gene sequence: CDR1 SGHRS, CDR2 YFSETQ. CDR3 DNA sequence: TGCGCCAGCAGCTTGGGGGCCACCGGGGAGCTGTTTTTT. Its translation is CASSLGATGELFF.

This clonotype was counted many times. CDR3 DNA: TGCGCCAGCAGCCCTGGACAGCTCACAGATACGCAGTATTTT. This codes for CASSPGQLTDTQYF. The chain couples TRBV5-1 to TRBJ2-3, with a weak D call TRBD1 (6 bases). CDR3 length: 14 amino acids. V shed 4 bases and J shed 2 bases, with 11 bases lying between them. CDR1 and CDR2 (germline): SGHRS, YFSETQ.

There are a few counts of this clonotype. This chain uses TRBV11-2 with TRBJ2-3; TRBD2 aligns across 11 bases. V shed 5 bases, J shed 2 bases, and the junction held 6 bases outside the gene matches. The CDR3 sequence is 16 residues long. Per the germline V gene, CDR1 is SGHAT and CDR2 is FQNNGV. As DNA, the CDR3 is TGTGCCAGCAGCCAGCGACTAGCGGGGATCACAGATACGCAGTATTTT. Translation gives CASSQRLAGITDTQYF.

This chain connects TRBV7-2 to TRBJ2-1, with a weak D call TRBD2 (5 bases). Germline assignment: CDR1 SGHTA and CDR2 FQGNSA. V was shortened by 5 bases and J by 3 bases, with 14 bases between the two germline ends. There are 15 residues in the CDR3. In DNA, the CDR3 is TGTGCCAGCAGCGCAACCCGGGGTTACTACAATGAGCAGTTCTTC. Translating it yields CASSATRGYYNEQFF.

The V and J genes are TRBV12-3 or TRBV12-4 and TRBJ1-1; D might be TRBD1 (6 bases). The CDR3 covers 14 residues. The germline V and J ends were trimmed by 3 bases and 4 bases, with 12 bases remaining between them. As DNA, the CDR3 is TGTGCCAGCAGTTTCCGGCAGGGGCCCACTGAAGCTTTCTTT. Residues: CASSFRQGPTEAFF.

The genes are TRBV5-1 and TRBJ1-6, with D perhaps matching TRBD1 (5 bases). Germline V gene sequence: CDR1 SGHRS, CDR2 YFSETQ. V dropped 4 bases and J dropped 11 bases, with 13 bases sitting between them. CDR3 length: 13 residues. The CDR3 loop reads CASSLGDQAPLHF. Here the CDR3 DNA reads TGCGCCAGCAGCCTAGGGGATCAGGCACCCCTCCACTTT.

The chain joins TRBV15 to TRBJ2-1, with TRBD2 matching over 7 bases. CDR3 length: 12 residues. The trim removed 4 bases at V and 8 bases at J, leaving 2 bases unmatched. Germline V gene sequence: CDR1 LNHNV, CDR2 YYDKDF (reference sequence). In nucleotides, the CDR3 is TGTGCCACCAGCAAGGGAGGGTATGAGCAGTTCTTC. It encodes CATSKGGYEQFF.

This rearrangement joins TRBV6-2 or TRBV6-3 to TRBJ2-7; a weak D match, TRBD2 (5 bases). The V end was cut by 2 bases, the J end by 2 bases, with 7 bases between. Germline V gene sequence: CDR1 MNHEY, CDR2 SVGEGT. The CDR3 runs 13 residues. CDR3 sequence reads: CASSYELAYEQYF. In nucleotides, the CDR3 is TGTGCCAGCAGTTACGAACTAGCCTACGAGCAGTACTTC.

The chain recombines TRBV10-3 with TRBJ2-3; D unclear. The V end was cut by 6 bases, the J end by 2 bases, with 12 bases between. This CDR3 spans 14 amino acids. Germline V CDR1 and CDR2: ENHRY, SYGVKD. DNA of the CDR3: TGTGCCATCAGGGACCCAGGTTTCACAGATACGCAGTATTTT. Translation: CAIRDPGFTDTQYF.

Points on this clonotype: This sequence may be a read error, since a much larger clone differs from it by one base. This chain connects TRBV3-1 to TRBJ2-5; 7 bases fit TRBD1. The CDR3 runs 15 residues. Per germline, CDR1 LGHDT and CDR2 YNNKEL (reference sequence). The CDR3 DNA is TGTGCCAGCAGCCTCCCGACAGGGAACCAAGAGACCCAGAACTTC. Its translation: CASSLPTGNQETQNF.

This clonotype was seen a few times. The CDR3 DNA reads TGTGCCAGCAGTTCCGGACCGGGGGCCGGGGAGCTGTTTTTT. Residues: CASSSGPGAGELFF. This chain uses TRBV12-3 or TRBV12-4 with TRBJ2-2, with TRBD2 as a possible D gene (6 bases). CDR3 length equals 14 residues. The V and J ends lost 4 bases and 6 bases respectively, with 12 bases between them.

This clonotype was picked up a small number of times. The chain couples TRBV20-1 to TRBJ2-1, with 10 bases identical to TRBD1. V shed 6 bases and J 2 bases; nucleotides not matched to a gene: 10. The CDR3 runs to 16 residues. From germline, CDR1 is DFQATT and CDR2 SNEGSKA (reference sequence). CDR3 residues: CSAGNKGQGPYNEQFF. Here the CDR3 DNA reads TGCAGTGCGGGGAATAAGGGACAGGGGCCCTACAATGAGCAGTTCTTC.

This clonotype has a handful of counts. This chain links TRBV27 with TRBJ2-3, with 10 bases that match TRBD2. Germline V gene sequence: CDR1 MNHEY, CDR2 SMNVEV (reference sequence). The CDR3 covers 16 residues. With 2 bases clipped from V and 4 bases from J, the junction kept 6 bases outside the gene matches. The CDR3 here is CASSLTGTSVSDTQYF. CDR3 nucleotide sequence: TGTGCCAGCAGTTTAACCGGGACTAGCGTGTCAGATACGCAGTATTTT.

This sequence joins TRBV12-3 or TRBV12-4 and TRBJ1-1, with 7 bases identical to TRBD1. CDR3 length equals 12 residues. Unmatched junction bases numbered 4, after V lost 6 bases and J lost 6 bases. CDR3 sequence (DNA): TGTGCCAGCAGCACAGGGGCCCCTGAAGCTTTCTTT. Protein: CASSTGAPEAFF.

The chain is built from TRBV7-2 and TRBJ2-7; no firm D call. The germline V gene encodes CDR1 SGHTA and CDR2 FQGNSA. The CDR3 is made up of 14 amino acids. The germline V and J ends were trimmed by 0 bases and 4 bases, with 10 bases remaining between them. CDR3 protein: CASSLAVNSYEQYF. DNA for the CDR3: TGTGCCAGCAGCTTAGCAGTCAACTCTTACGAGCAGTACTTC.

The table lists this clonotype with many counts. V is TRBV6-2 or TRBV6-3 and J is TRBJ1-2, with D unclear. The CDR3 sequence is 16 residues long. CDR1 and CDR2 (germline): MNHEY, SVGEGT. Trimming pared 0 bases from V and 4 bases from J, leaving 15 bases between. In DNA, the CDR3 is TGTGCCAGCAGTTACTCTGGTTTACGGGCCCTCTATGGCTACACCTTC. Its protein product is CASSYSGLRALYGYTF.

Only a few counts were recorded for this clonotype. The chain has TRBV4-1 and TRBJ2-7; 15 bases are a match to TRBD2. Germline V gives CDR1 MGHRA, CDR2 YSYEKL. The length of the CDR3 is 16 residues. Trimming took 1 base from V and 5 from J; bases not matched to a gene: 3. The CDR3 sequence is CASSQVGLAGGDEQYF. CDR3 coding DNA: TGCGCCAGCAGCCAAGTGGGACTAGCGGGAGGAGACGAGCAGTACTTC.